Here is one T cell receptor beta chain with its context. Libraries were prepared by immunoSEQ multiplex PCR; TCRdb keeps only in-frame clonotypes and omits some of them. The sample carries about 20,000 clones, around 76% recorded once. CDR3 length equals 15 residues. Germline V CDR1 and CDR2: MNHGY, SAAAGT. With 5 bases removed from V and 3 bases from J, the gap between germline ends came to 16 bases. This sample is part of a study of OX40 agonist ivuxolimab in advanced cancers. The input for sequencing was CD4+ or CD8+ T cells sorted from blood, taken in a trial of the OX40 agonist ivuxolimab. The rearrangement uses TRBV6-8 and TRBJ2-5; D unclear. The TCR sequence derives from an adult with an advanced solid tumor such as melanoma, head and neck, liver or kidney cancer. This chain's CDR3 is CASSRMDPRKETQYF. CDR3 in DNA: TGTGCCAGCAGTAGAATGGACCCACGTAAAGAGACCCAGTACTTC.